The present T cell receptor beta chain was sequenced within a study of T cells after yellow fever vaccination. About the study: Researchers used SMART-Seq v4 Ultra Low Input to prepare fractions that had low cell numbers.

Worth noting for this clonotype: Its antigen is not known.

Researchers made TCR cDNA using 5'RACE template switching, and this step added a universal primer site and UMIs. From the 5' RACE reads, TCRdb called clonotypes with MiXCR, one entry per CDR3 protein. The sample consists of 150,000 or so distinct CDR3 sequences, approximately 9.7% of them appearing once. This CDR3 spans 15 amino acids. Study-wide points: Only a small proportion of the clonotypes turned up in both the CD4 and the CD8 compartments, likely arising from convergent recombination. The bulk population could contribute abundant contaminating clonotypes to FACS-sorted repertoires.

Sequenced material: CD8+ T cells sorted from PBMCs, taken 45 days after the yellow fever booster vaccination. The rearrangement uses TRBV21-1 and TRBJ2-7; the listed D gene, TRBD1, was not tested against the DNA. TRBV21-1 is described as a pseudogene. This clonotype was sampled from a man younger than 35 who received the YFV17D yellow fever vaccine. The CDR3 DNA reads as TGTGCCAGCACGCCCGGACAGCCAAGCTCCTACGAGCAGTACTTC. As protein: CASTPGQPSSYEQYF.